This TCR beta chain was profiled in a study of siplizumab effects on memory and regulatory T cells. V was pared by 1 base and J by 4 bases, with 6 bases of the junction left unmatched. Germline V gene sequence: CDR1 SGHTA, CDR2 FQGNSA. The CDR3 length is 16 residues. Regarding this clone: Its target is unknown.

Study-level results: Many proliferating CD4+ or CD8+ clones remained unclassified. Roughly 75-95% of them could not be assigned either a naive or a memory phenotype. The authors did not confirm suppressive function in proliferating Tregs from siplizumab cultures. A minor share of alloreactive clones matched unstimulated subsets.

Measured with immunoSEQ multiplex PCR; TCRdb has only the in-frame clones, and not every one. The sample contains approximately 52,000 clones, roughly 97% of which appear only once. The V and J genes are TRBV7-2 and TRBJ2-7, with 11 bases matching TRBD2. Specimen: naive CD4+ T cells sorted from blood. This receptor was identified in a human donor in good health. CDR3 loop: CASSLGRLAGRYEQYF. In DNA form, the CDR3 reads TGTGCCAGCAGCTTAGGTCGACTAGCGGGAAGGTACGAGCAGTACTTC. The full variable domain, in which reference TRBV7-2 and TRBJ2-7 provide the parts outside the CDR3, is GAGVSQSPSNKVTEKGKDVELRCDPISGHTALYWYRQSLGQGLEFLIYFQGNSAPDKSGLPSDRFSAERTGGSVSTLTIQRTQQEDSAVYLCASSLGRLAGRYEQYFGPGTRLTVT.